This T cell receptor beta chain was identified during a study of blood T cell repertoires in COVID-19. In Cohort 3, a recovered donor had either two negative PCRs, clearance, or symptom resolution. TCRdb's copy holds only in-frame clones and misses some; the assay was immunoSEQ multiplex PCR. The sample includes around 190,000 clones, about four fifths seen only once; the top ten take roughly 3.2%. Trimming removed 7 bases at V and 0 bases at J, with 13 bases between. This CDR3 is 14 amino acids long. CDR1 and CDR2 (germline): SGHRS, YFSETQ. This rearrangement joins TRBV5-1 to TRBJ2-5, with D possibly being TRBD2 (6 bases). This TCR was sampled from a woman younger than 45 who had recovered from COVID-19. Sequencing was performed on PBMCs or T cells enriched from blood (not recorded which). As DNA, the CDR3 is TGCGCCAGCTCGATGGGGGACTACCAAGAGACCCAGTACTTC. Encoded protein: CASSMGDYQETQYF.